The TCR beta chain under discussion was sequenced for a study of CD8 T cells in ankylosing spondylitis. The CDR3 has 12 residues. Germline V lookup: CDR1 LNHNV, CDR2 YYDKDF (reference sequence). The germline V and J ends were trimmed by 5 bases and 3 bases, with 7 bases remaining between them. TCRdb re-derived calls from the 5' RACE reads in MiXCR, one entry per CDR3 protein. The sample includes 230,000 or so distinct CDR3 sequences, 20% to 30% seen only once; the top ten take approximately 0.61%. This clonotype came up many times. The rearrangement joins TRBV15 to TRBJ2-5, with no clear D. This TCR was recovered from a male donor with ankylosing spondylitis or in good health (not recorded which). Sequenced input: blood, either unsorted or a sorted T cell fraction (not recorded which). CDR3 nucleotide sequence: TGTGCCACCAGCGGGGTAGAAGAGACCCAGTACTTC. Translating gives CATSGVEETQYF.